This T cell receptor beta chain is from a study of OX40 agonist ivuxolimab in advanced cancers. Germline loops: CDR1 SGDLS, CDR2 YYNGEE. Trimming stripped 4 bases from V and 6 bases from J, with 21 bases between. The CDR3 consists of 16 residues. Assay used: immunoSEQ multiplex PCR; TCRdb lists only in-frame clones, some missing. The data contain 67,000 or so clones, roughly 85% of them singletons. The clonotype was recovered from an adult with an advanced solid tumor such as melanoma, head and neck, liver or kidney cancer. The chain couples TRBV9 to TRBJ2-3; D could derive from TRBD1 or TRBD2 (6 bases each). The material was CD4+ or CD8+ T cells sorted from blood, obtained in a trial of the OX40 agonist ivuxolimab. CDR3 sequence (DNA): TGTGCCAGCAGCCTCACTGGGACATCCCGGGGGGATACGCAGTATTTT. It codes for CASSLTGTSRGDTQYF.